The 16 T cell receptor beta chains below come from one sample, sequenced in a study of beta chain features in type 1 diabetes (dated by TCRdb to the late 2010s). Receptor amplification or capture employed the immunoSEQ multiplex PCR assay. The High Capacity cDNA Reverse Transcription Kit was used to reverse transcribe all of the isolated RNA, meaning that expressed TCRB transcripts were what got sequenced. In TCRdb, the immuneACCESS table is reduced to in-frame sequences with V and J assigned. These tables do not hold every clone; where another copy was compared, an unresolved V gene accounts for under half, and the others remain unexplained. The sample data list more than 300,000 clones, and around 15% of these were observed just once. Jointly, the top ten make up roughly 0.017% of the sample. Sequences were obtained from naive CD4+ T cells from blood. The label giving this sample's cell subset or site can be read as: true naive CD4+ T cells. The source is a woman between 18 and 29 years old in good health.

This chain links TRBV9 with TRBJ1-1; no clear D gene. V was cut by 0 bases and J by 4 bases, with 10 bases left in between. Germline V CDR1 and CDR2: SGDLS, YYNGEE. The CDR3 has 14 amino acids. The CDR3 DNA is TGTGCCAGCAGCGTAGGGAGTTTATCCACTGAAGCTTTCTTT. Amino acids: CASSVGSLSTEAFF.

V usage is TRBV6-5 and J usage is TRBJ2-1, with unresolved D. V gave up 0 bases and J gave up 15 bases, with 15 bases separating them. The CDR3 is 13 amino acids. Germline assignment: CDR1 MNHEY and CDR2 SVGAGI. Here the CDR3 reads CASSYSPLVNPFF. CDR3 in DNA: TGTGCCAGCAGTTACTCGCCCCTAGTAAATCCGTTCTTC.

Here the CDR3 DNA reads TGTGCCAGCAGGAGGCGGCGGGGGTCCAATCAGCCCCAGCATTTT. As protein: CASRRRRGSNQPQHF. The chain carries TRBV6-5 and TRBJ1-5, with D possibly matching TRBD1 (5 bases). The CDR3 has 15 residues. CDR1 is MNHEY, CDR2 SVGAGI, per germline. Trimming took 6 bases from V and 3 from J, leaving 15 bases between them.

This sequence joins TRBV27 and TRBJ1-1; maybe TRBD1 (6 bases). The germline V gene encodes CDR1 MNHEY and CDR2 SMNVEV (reference sequence). The CDR3 has 15 amino acids. Deletions cut 5 bases from V and 0 bases from J, with 13 bases between. The CDR3 nucleotides read TGTGCCAGCAGTCAGGGGACCCCCATGAACACTGAAGCTTTCTTT. Amino acids: CASSQGTPMNTEAFF.

This clone has a handful of counts. This chain connects TRBV27 to TRBJ2-2; D ambiguous. CDR3 length equals 12 residues. Trimming took off 5 bases at V and 7 bases at J, with 8 bases between the two ends. From germline, CDR1 is MNHEY and CDR2 SMNVEV (reference sequence). The CDR3 DNA follows: TGTGCCAGCAGTCAATACGGCGGGGAGCTGTTTTTT. Translating it yields CASSQYGGELFF.

The chain has TRBV19 and TRBJ1-5; 11 bases match TRBD1. The length of the CDR3 is 16 residues. Looked up from germline, CDR1 is LNHDA and CDR2 is SQIVND (reference sequence). V trimming: 5 bases; J trimming: 7 bases; junction bases outside the gene matches: 10. The CDR3 DNA sequence: TGTGCCAGTAGTCCGTGGGGACAGGGGGAAGGACAGCCCCAGCATTTT. As protein: CASSPWGQGEGQPQHF.

This clone was counted only a few times. The chain employs TRBV4-3 and TRBJ1-4; D is possibly TRBD1 (6 bases). CDR3 size: 15 residues. V gave up 0 bases and J gave up 8 bases, with 13 bases separating them. CDR1 and CDR2 from the germline V gene are LGHNA and YSLEER. CDR3 sequence: CASSQEQGRREKLFF. As DNA, the CDR3 is TGCGCCAGCAGCCAAGAACAGGGTAGAAGAGAAAAACTGTTTTTT.

The chain uses TRBV7-2 and TRBJ1-5; D gene ambiguous. Germline V gene sequence: CDR1 SGHTA, CDR2 FQGNSA. The CDR3 is 13 amino acids. Trimming took 4 bases from V and 2 from J, leaving 6 bases between them. CDR3 region: CASSSPGNQPQHF. The DNA for the CDR3 is TGTGCCAGCAGCTCACCGGGCAATCAGCCCCAGCATTTT.

This clone has more than one count but fewer than ten. The chain has TRBV4-3 and TRBJ2-1; 12 bases line up with TRBD2. The ends lost 0 bases at V and 4 bases at J; junction bases unmatched: 4. Germline V lookup: CDR1 LGHNA, CDR2 YSLEER. The CDR3 is 17 residues long. CDR3 sequence (DNA): TGCGCCAGCAGCCAAGATAAGACTAGCGGGGGTTACAATGAGCAGTTCTTC. It translates to CASSQDKTSGGYNEQFF.

This clone was observed a handful of times. The chain combines TRBV7-2 with TRBJ2-7, with D uncertain. Germline V lookup: CDR1 SGHTA, CDR2 FQGNSA. V gave up 0 bases and J gave up 7 bases, with 4 bases separating them. The CDR3 runs 11 residues. This CDR3 reads CASSLAREQYF. The DNA of the CDR3 is TGTGCCAGCAGCTTAGCGCGAGAGCAGTACTTC. Looking up the rest from reference TRBV7-2 and TRBJ2-7 gives the full variable domain: GAGVSQSPSNKVTEKGKDVELRCDPISGHTALYWYRQSLGQGLEFLIYFQGNSAPDKSGLPSDRFSAERTGGSVSTLTIQRTQQEDSAVYLCASSLAREQYFGPGTRLTVT.

This clone was seen a handful of times. The rearrangement uses TRBV4-2 and TRBJ2-1, with D unresolved. The CDR3 totals 15 residues. CDR1 is LGHNA, CDR2 YNFKEQ, per germline. The ends were cut back, 7 bases at V and 3 bases at J, with 16 bases in the middle. In DNA, the CDR3 is TGTGCCAGCACCCCCGAGCCCCCCTTCTACAATGAGCAGTTCTTC. Translation: CASTPEPPFYNEQFF.

This clone was picked up a small number of times. The chain couples TRBV19 to TRBJ2-5; D is unresolved. CDR3 size: 11 residues. Germline V gives CDR1 LNHDA, CDR2 SQIVND (reference sequence). Trimming cost V 3 bases and J 4 bases, with 3 bases left between them. The CDR3 spells CASSISETQYF. The CDR3 DNA follows: TGTGCCAGTAGTATCTCAGAGACCCAGTACTTC.

V usage is TRBV29-1 and J usage is TRBJ2-7, with D perhaps TRBD2 (5 bases). The CDR3 loop spans 13 amino acids. CDR1 and CDR2 (germline): SQVTM, ANQGSEA. Trimming stripped 0 bases from V and 2 bases from J, with 8 bases between. The CDR3 nucleotides are TGCAGCGTTGAAGATTCGGGAACCTACGAGCAGTACTTC. Its translation: CSVEDSGTYEQYF.

The chain couples TRBV2 to TRBJ2-5; D may be TRBD1 (6 bases). The CDR3 is 13 residues long. Germline V gene sequence: CDR1 SNHLY, CDR2 FYNNEI. Between the trimmed V and J ends, which lost 5 bases and 5 bases, there was a span of 12 bases. The CDR3 here is CASSFVGAETQYF. The CDR3 DNA is TGTGCCAGCAGTTTTGTGGGGGCCGAGACCCAGTACTTC.

This clone has only a few counts. The chain combines TRBV29-1 with TRBJ2-7, with TRBD2 as a possible D gene (6 bases). Trimming left V 6 bases short and J 2 bases short, with 20 bases between. The germline V gene encodes CDR1 SQVTM and CDR2 ANQGSEA. The CDR3 contains 15 residues. CDR3 in amino acids: CSVRESGIGPYEQYF. The DNA for the CDR3 is TGCAGCGTACGGGAGTCGGGAATCGGCCCCTACGAGCAGTACTTC.

This clone was found a few times. V usage is TRBV30 and J usage is TRBJ1-5; 7 bases are shared with TRBD1. The CDR3 is 17 amino acids. The germline V gene encodes CDR1 GTSNPN and CDR2 SVGIG (reference sequence). V was pared by 2 bases and J by 3 bases, with 13 bases of the junction left unmatched. The CDR3 protein is CAWSTARQGFSNQPQHF. CDR3 DNA: TGTGCCTGGAGTACAGCACGACAGGGCTTTTCCAATCAGCCCCAGCATTTT.